The present T cell receptor (beta chain) was sequenced within a study of blood T cell repertoires in COVID-19. The CDR3 has 14 amino acids. CDR1 SGHRS and CDR2 YFSETQ come from the germline V gene. V gave up 5 bases and J gave up 3 bases, with 13 bases separating them. Some clones are missing from TCRdb's copy, which holds only in-frame ones; the method was immunoSEQ multiplex PCR. The sample holds about 47,000 clones, 88% seen once. The chain combines TRBV5-1 with TRBJ2-3, with D tentatively TRBD1 (6 bases). This TCR was recovered from a middle-aged man with active COVID-19. The sequenced sample was peripheral blood. The DNA of the CDR3 is TGCGCCAGCAGGGGCAGGGGTAATACAGATACGCAGTATTTT. Its translation is CASRGRGNTDTQYF.